Below are 19 T cell receptor beta chains sequenced from a single sample in a study of post-analysis software for immune sequencing data. The antigens these receptors bind are not known. General study points: Four to six TRBV segments were significantly more frequent in patients than in controls. TRBV5-6, TRBV5-1 and TRBV20-1 were among these segments.

Prepared TCR beta cDNA libraries contained unique molecular identifiers. TCRdb called the PCR reads again in MiXCR, with one record for every CDR3 protein. The sample records hundreds of thousands of distinct CDR3 sequences, 30% to 45% being singletons. The sample comprised blood. The receptors were gathered from a girl aged 10 to 17 with multiple sclerosis.

Concerning this clonotype: A clone one base away is much larger, so this may be a read error. The CDR3 loop reads CASSFTRVGEQYF. CDR3 in DNA: TGTGCCAGCAGTTTCACTAGAGTCGGTGAGCAGTACTTC. The V call is TRBV7-8, the J call TRBJ2-5; possible D gene TRBD2, 5 bases. In germline, CDR1 is SGHVS, CDR2 FQNEAQ. V dropped 6 bases and J dropped 11 bases, with 19 bases sitting between them. CDR3 length: 13 residues.

In DNA form, the CDR3 reads TGCGCCAGCAGCCCAATCCAGGGGGCTGGCGGTGAGCAGTTCTTC. It is translated as CASSPIQGAGGEQFF. V gene TRBV5-1 combines with J gene TRBJ2-1; the match to TRBD1 covers 8 bases. The CDR3 totals 15 residues. The V and J ends lost 4 bases and 9 bases, in that order; junction bases with no gene match: 12. Germline CDR1 is SGHRS and CDR2 is YFSETQ.

This chain connects TRBV15 to TRBJ2-3; D remains ambiguous. Germline V lookup: CDR1 LNHNV, CDR2 YYDKDF (reference sequence). V gave up 0 bases and J gave up 2 bases, with 6 bases separating them. The CDR3 loop spans 14 amino acids. The CDR3, as DNA: TGTGCCACCAGCAGAGATGACCCCACAGATACGCAGTATTTT. Translation: CATSRDDPTDTQYF.

This chain connects TRBV7-3 to TRBJ2-5; a possible D gene is TRBD1 (6 bases). With 3 bases removed from V and 3 bases from J, the gap between germline ends came to 8 bases. CDR1 SGHTA and CDR2 FQGTGA come from the germline V gene. The CDR3 is made up of 13 amino acids. The CDR3 sequence: CASSFAGEETQYF. For the CDR3, the DNA is TGTGCCAGCAGCTTCGCAGGGGAAGAGACCCAGTACTTC.

The chain joins TRBV20-1 to TRBJ1-5, with 9 bases fitting TRBD1. The CDR3 spans 13 residues. Germline loops: CDR1 DFQATT, CDR2 SNEGSKA (reference sequence). Trimming removed 6 bases from V and 6 bases from J; junction bases left unmatched: 6. The CDR3 sequence is CSAPGQGTQPQHF. DNA of the CDR3: TGCAGTGCCCCGGGACAGGGAACTCAGCCCCAGCATTTT.

This clonotype was counted ten times or more. V usage is TRBV10-3 and J usage is TRBJ1-2; a weak D match, TRBD1 (6 bases). Germline V lookup: CDR1 ENHRY, CDR2 SYGVKD. Trimming left V 5 bases short and J 8 bases short, with 15 bases between. The CDR3 extends over 13 amino acids. This CDR3 is CAISPGTGNGYTF. In DNA form, the CDR3 reads TGTGCCATCAGTCCCGGCACAGGGAACGGCTACACCTTC.

This clonotype has ten or more counts. V is TRBV29-1 and J is TRBJ2-3, with TRBD2 matching 7 bases. The trim removed 4 bases at V and 0 bases at J, leaving 4 bases unmatched. The CDR3 is made up of 14 amino acids. Germline values: CDR1 SQVTM, CDR2 ANQGSEA. CDR3 sequence: CSVAGTTSTDTQYF. CDR3 DNA: TGCAGCGTTGCCGGGACTACGAGCACAGATACGCAGTATTTT.

This clonotype was picked up many times. The J gene is TRBJ2-1, the V gene TRBV6-5, with 8 bases matching TRBD2. Trimming took 4 bases from V and 0 from J; bases not matched to a gene: 8. The CDR3 is 17 amino acids. Germline values: CDR1 MNHEY, CDR2 SVGAGI. The CDR3: CASSSRLARSSYNEQFF. CDR3 sequence (DNA): TGTGCCAGCAGTTCCCGACTAGCGAGGAGCTCCTACAATGAGCAGTTCTTC.

As concerns this clonotype: One base away lies a much larger clone, so this may be a sequencing read error. The CDR3 sequence: CANSGWGQGADYGYTF. Here the CDR3 DNA reads TGTGCCAACAGTGGGTGGGGGCAGGGGGCAGACTATGGCTACACCTTC. J is TRBJ1-2 and V is TRBV2, with TRBD1 matching over 8 bases. Germline V CDR1 and CDR2: SNHLY, FYNNEI. This CDR3 spans 16 amino acids. The complete variable domain, with remaining parts taken from reference TRBV2 and TRBJ1-2, reads EPEVTQTPSHQVTQMGQEVILRCVPISNHLYFYWYRQILGQKVEFLVSFYNNEISEKSEIFDDQFSVERPDGSNFTLKIRSTKLEDSAMYFCANSGWGQGADYGYTFGSGTRLTVV.

This chain connects TRBV6-1 to TRBJ2-1; D ambiguous. V lost 7 bases, J lost 5 bases, and 24 bases lay in between. The CDR3 is made up of 17 amino acids. CDR1 is MNHNS, CDR2 SASEGT, per germline. The CDR3 sequence is CASTRRRGLMADNEQFF. The CDR3 DNA reads as TGTGCCAGCACCCGAAGGCGTGGGTTAATGGCCGACAATGAGCAGTTCTTC.

This clonotype was picked up many times. The J gene is TRBJ1-4, the V gene TRBV7-6, with D unresolved. In germline, CDR1 is SGHVS, CDR2 FNYEAQ. Trimming pared 0 bases from V and 0 bases from J, leaving 8 bases between. This CDR3 has 16 amino acids. In nucleotides, the CDR3 is TGTGCCAGCAGCTTAGCGACCCGGACAACTAATGAAAAACTGTTTTTT. This translates into CASSLATRTTNEKLFF.

This sequence joins TRBV5-1 and TRBJ2-1; a possible D gene is TRBD2 (5 bases). Germline V gene data show CDR1 as SGHRS and CDR2 as YFSETQ. The CDR3 is made up of 16 amino acids. Trimming cost V 4 bases and J 6 bases, with 20 bases left between them. Written as DNA, the CDR3 is TGCGCCAGCAGCGCACACGGGGTAGAAGGGATCAATGAGCAGTTCTTC. Translated: CASSAHGVEGINEQFF.

This sequence joins TRBV24-1 and TRBJ2-7; a weak D match, TRBD2 (5 bases). Germline V gives CDR1 KGHDR, CDR2 SFDVKD. This CDR3 has 13 amino acids. V lost 9 bases and J lost 7, with 18 bases in between. The CDR3, as DNA: TGTGCCACCGGAAGCGGCTTGCGTCAAGAGCAGTACTTC. This codes for CATGSGLRQEQYF.

This clonotype was counted at least ten times. The V gene is TRBV5-5, the J gene TRBJ1-2; D remains ambiguous. The CDR3 length is 11 residues. Germline V gene data show CDR1 as SGHKS and CDR2 as YYEKEE (reference sequence). V was trimmed by 4 bases and J by 8 bases, leaving 9 bases between them. CDR3 coding DNA: TGTGCCAGCAGCCCGTCGGAAGGCTACACCTTC. Translating it yields CASSPSEGYTF.

This chain links TRBV28 with TRBJ2-1; D might be TRBD1 (5 bases). Trimming shortened V by 4 bases and J by 7 bases, and 17 bases separated the two germline ends. The CDR3 contains 15 residues. Germline assignment: CDR1 MDHEN and CDR2 SYDVKM. CDR3 DNA: TGTGCCAGCAGTTCATCGGCGGCTAGACAGAATGAGCAGTTCTTC. This translates into CASSSSAARQNEQFF.

The chain uses TRBV5-1 and TRBJ2-3; no firm D call. The CDR3 is 15 residues long. Trimming left V 5 bases short and J 2 bases short, with 15 bases between. In germline, CDR1 is SGHRS, CDR2 YFSETQ. The CDR3 loop reads CASRSAGQNTDTQYF. Here the CDR3 DNA reads TGCGCCAGCAGATCGGCCGGGCAGAACACAGATACGCAGTATTTT.

This clonotype is a singleton in its sample. This rearrangement joins TRBV12-3 or TRBV12-4 to TRBJ2-2, with TRBD1 matching over 11 bases. V shed 5 bases and J 0 bases; nucleotides not matched to a gene: 5. This CDR3 is 17 amino acids long. The CDR3 region is CASSRDRGDANTGELFF. CDR3 bases: TGTGCCAGCAGTCGGGACAGGGGGGATGCGAACACCGGGGAGCTGTTTTTT.

The V call is TRBV5-4, the J call TRBJ2-6; D call uncertain. V was pared by 6 bases and J by 1 base, with 11 bases between. CDR1 and CDR2 (germline): SGHNT, YYREEE (reference sequence). The CDR3 consists of 15 residues. This CDR3 reads CASNSLGSGANVLTF. The CDR3 nucleotides are TGTGCCAGCAACTCCCTGGGGTCTGGGGCCAACGTCCTGACTTTC.

V gene TRBV2 combines with J gene TRBJ2-1, with D tentatively TRBD1 or TRBD2 (5 bases each). V lost 8 bases and J 9 bases, leaving 23 bases between the germline ends. The V gene's germline CDR1 is SNHLY and CDR2 FYNNEI. This CDR3 is built from 15 residues. Here the CDR3 reads CASAEWGFGASEQFF. The CDR3 DNA sequence: TGTGCCAGCGCTGAATGGGGGTTCGGTGCAAGTGAGCAGTTCTTC. Full variable domain (remainder filled in from reference TRBV2 and TRBJ2-1): EPEVTQTPSHQVTQMGQEVILRCVPISNHLYFYWYRQILGQKVEFLVSFYNNEISEKSEIFDDQFSVERPDGSNFTLKIRSTKLEDSAMYFCASAEWGFGASEQFFGPGTRLTVL.